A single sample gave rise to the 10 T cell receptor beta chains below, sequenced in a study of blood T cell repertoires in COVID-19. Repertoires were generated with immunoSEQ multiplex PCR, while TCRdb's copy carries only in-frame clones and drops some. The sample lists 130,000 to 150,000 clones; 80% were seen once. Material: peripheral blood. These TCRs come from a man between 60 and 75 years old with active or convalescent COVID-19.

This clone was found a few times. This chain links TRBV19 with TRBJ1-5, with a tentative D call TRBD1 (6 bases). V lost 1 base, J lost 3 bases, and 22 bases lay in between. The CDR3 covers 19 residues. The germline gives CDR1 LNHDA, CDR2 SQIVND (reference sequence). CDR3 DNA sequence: TGTGCCAGTAGTATAGGACAGGAGACGGTGGCCCCCTTCAATCAGCCCCAGCATTTT. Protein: CASSIGQETVAPFNQPQHF.

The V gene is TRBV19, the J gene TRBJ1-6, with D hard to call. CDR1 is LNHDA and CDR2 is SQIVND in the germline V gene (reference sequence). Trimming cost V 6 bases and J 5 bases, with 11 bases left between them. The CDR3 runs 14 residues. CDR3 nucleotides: TGTGCCAGTAGGGAGAGACGGGATAATTCACCCCTCCACTTT. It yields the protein CASRERRDNSPLHF.

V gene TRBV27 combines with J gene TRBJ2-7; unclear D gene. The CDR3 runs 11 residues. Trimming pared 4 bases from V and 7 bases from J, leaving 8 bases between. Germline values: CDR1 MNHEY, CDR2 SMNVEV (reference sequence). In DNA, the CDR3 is TGTGCCAGCAGTTCCCCTCAGGAGCAGTACTTC. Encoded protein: CASSSPQEQYF.

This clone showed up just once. The CDR3 loop is CASSQGLADQETQYF. CDR3 DNA sequence: TGCGCCAGCAGCCAAGGACTAGCGGACCAAGAGACCCAGTACTTC. V gene TRBV4-3 combines with J gene TRBJ2-5; 9 nucleotides align to TRBD2. There are 15 residues in the CDR3. V gave up 1 base and J gave up 0 bases; unmatched junction bases: 0. Germline CDR1 LGHNA, CDR2 YSLEER.

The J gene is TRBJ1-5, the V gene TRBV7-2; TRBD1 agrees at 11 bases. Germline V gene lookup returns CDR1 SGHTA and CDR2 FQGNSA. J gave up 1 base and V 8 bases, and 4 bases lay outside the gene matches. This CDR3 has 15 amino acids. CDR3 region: CASARDRGSNQPQHF. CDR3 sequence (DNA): TGTGCCAGCGCCCGGGACAGGGGGAGCAATCAGCCCCAGCATTTT.

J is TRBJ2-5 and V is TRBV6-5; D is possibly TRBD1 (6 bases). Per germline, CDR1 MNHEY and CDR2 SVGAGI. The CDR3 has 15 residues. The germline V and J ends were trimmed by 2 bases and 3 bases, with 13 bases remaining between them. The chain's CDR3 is CASSYGAGVEETQYF. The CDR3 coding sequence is TGTGCCAGCAGTTACGGGGCAGGGGTAGAAGAGACCCAGTACTTC.

The CDR3 is CASTDLAPAGELFF. In DNA, the CDR3 is TGTGCCAGTACGGATCTAGCCCCCGCCGGGGAGCTGTTTTTT. The gene calls are TRBV19 and TRBJ2-2; D might be TRBD2 (5 bases). Germline lookup yields CDR1 LNHDA and CDR2 SQIVND (reference sequence). V lost 7 bases, J lost 6 bases, and 15 bases lay in between. The CDR3 contains 14 residues. Complete variable domain (other parts from reference TRBV19 and TRBJ2-2): DGGITQSPKYLFRKEGQNVTLSCEQNLNHDAMYWYRQDPGQGLRLIYYSQIVNDFQKGDIAEGYSVSREKKESFPLTVTSAQKNPTAFYLCASTDLAPAGELFFGEGSRLTVL.

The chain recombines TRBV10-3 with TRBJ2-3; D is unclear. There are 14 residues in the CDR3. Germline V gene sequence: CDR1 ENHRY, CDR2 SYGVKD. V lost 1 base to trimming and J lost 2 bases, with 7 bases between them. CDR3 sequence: CAISEFTDTDTQYF. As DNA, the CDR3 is TGTGCCATCAGTGAGTTTACAGACACAGATACGCAGTATTTT.

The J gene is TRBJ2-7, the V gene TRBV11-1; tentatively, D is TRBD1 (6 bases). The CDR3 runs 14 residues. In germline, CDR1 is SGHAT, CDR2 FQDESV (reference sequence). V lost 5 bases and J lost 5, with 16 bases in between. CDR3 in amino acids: CASSLNPQGHEQYF. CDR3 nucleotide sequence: TGTGCCAGCAGCCTCAATCCACAGGGCCACGAGCAGTACTTC.

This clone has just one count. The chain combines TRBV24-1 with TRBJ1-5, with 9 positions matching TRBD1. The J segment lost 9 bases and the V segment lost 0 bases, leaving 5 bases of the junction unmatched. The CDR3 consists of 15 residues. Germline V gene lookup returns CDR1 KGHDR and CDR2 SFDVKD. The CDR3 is CATSDLRDRDGPQHF. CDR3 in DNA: TGTGCCACCAGTGATTTGAGGGACAGGGATGGGCCCCAGCATTTT.